This T cell receptor beta chain was recovered during a study of T cell responses to AZD1222 COVID-19 vaccine. TCRdb's table, derived via immunoSEQ multiplex PCR, lists solely in-frame clones and lacks some. The repertoire holds 150,000 to 200,000 clones, 80% to 95% seen once, with 1.5% to 2% in the top ten. Concerning this clone itself: Its cognate antigen is unknown.

V lost 4 bases and J 1 base, leaving 16 bases between the germline ends. The length of the CDR3 is 16 residues. Looked up from germline, CDR1 is MNHEY and CDR2 is SVGAGI. General study findings and limits: Donors were chiefly white British, with a greater number of females, and clonal diversity was perhaps underestimated.

The specimen comprised peripheral blood, sampled on day 0 of AZD1222 vaccination. This clonotype was sampled from an adult in good health. The chain links TRBV6-5 to TRBJ1-1; maybe TRBD1 (6 bases). The CDR3 DNA sequence: TGTGCCAGCAGTTCCCTTTTTAGGGGGGCGAACACTGAAGCTTTCTTT. It specifies CASSSLFRGANTEAFF.